The 25 T cell receptor beta chains below come from one sample, sequenced in a study of Ad26.COV2.S vaccination and SARS-CoV-2 variants. Treatment denoted: roughly 19 received Ad26.COV2.S at low or high dose, single or two shots; five or six received placebo; per-sample allocation not given. On day 63 after the first injection, vaccine and placebo recipients gave samples. Produced via immunoSEQ multiplex PCR; TCRdb's table is partial and in-frame only. The data show 380,000 or so clones, with about 89% seen just once and around 5% held by the top ten. Material: peripheral blood, obtained in a trial of Ad26.COV2.S vaccine versus placebo. These receptors all stem from a person between 18 and 59 years old who received the Ad26.COV2.S COVID-19 vaccine or a placebo.

The chain couples TRBV9 to TRBJ2-6, with no clear D. Germline V gene sequence: CDR1 SGDLS, CDR2 YYNGEE. The CDR3 runs 15 residues. The ends were cut back, 0 bases at V and 2 bases at J, with 6 bases in the middle. The CDR3 spells CASSVAGPGANVLTF. The CDR3 DNA sequence: TGTGCCAGCAGCGTAGCCGGGCCTGGGGCCAACGTCCTGACTTTC.

The gene calls are TRBV24-1 and TRBJ1-6; 10 bases are shared with TRBD1. Germline trimming cut 10 bases from V and 8 bases from J; bases unmatched to any gene: 13. The CDR3 sequence is 16 residues long. Per the germline V gene, CDR1 is KGHDR and CDR2 is SFDVKD. CDR3 sequence (DNA): TGTGCCACTGGACCCGGGACAGGGGTTAGCGATTCACCCCTCCACTTT. It yields the protein CATGPGTGVSDSPLHF.

The chain uses TRBV4-1 and TRBJ1-2, with a possible D match to TRBD1 (6 bases). There are 13 residues in the CDR3. Germline assignment: CDR1 MGHRA and CDR2 YSYEKL. V shed 4 bases and J shed 9 bases, with 15 bases lying between them. The CDR3 DNA sequence: TGCGCCAGCAGCCCATGGGGGCTGGGGAGCTACACCTTC. Translating it yields CASSPWGLGSYTF.

This sequence joins TRBV5-6 and TRBJ2-7; tentatively, D is TRBD1 (5 bases). The CDR3 extends over 14 amino acids. Trimming pared 1 base from V and 6 bases from J, leaving 14 bases between. Germline lookup yields CDR1 SGHDT and CDR2 YYEEEE. The CDR3 protein is CASSLPDSRGEQYF. The CDR3 DNA reads as TGTGCCAGCAGCTTGCCAGACTCAAGGGGCGAGCAGTACTTC.

This clone was found a few times. The chain carries TRBV12-5 and TRBJ2-3, with 8 bases aligning to TRBD2. J lost 2 bases, V lost 9 bases, and 4 bases had no gene match. The CDR3 has 13 residues. Germline V gene sequence: CDR1 LGHNT, CDR2 FRNRAP. Here the CDR3 DNA reads TGTGCTAGCGGGGGGGCCCCCACAGATACGCAGTATTTT. Protein: CASGGAPTDTQYF. Combining the CDR3 with reference TRBV12-5 and TRBJ2-3 gives the whole variable domain DARVTQTPRHKVTEMGQEVTMRCQPILGHNTVFWYRQTMMQGLELLAYFRNRAPLDDSGMPKDRFSAEMPDATLATLKIQPSEPRDSAVYFCASGGAPTDTQYFGPGTRLTVL.

The gene calls are TRBV11-2 and TRBJ2-3; 10 bases line up with TRBD1. V gave up 5 bases and J gave up 8 bases; unmatched junction bases: 10. Germline V gene data show CDR1 as SGHAT and CDR2 as FQNNGV. The CDR3 is 15 amino acids. CDR3 residues: CASSQPGQGKGTQYF. The CDR3 bases are TGTGCCAGCAGCCAACCGGGACAGGGGAAGGGTACGCAGTATTTT. Full variable domain (outside the CDR3, taken from reference TRBV11-2 and TRBJ2-3): EAGVAQSPRYKIIEKRQSVAFWCNPISGHATLYWYQQILGQGPKLLIQFQNNGVVDDSQLPKDRFSAERLKGVDSTLKIQPAKLEDSAVYLCASSQPGQGKGTQYFGPGTRLTVL.

The chain joins TRBV28 to TRBJ2-1; D possibly corresponds to TRBD1 (6 bases). The V gene lost 2 bases and the J gene lost 8 bases, with 16 bases spanning the gap. The CDR3 loop spans 15 amino acids. The germline CDR1 and CDR2 sequences are MDHEN and SYDVKM. The CDR3 region is CASSLIQGSDDEQFF. The CDR3 region has the DNA TGTGCCAGCAGTTTAATACAGGGATCCGATGATGAGCAGTTCTTC.

The rearrangement links TRBV28 to TRBJ1-3, with TRBD1 as a possible D gene (6 bases). This CDR3 is built from 16 residues. V lost 5 bases and J lost 0, with 14 bases in between. The V gene's germline CDR1 is MDHEN and CDR2 SYDVKM. In nucleotides, the CDR3 is TGTGCCAGCAGTCCCCCGGACAGCTACTCTGGAAACACCATATATTTT. Amino acids: CASSPPDSYSGNTIYF.

This chain uses TRBV6-5 with TRBJ2-5, with a tentative D call TRBD2 (6 bases). Germline lookup yields CDR1 MNHEY and CDR2 SVGAGI. Trimming cost V 2 bases and J 5 bases, with 12 bases left between them. This CDR3 comprises 14 residues. The chain's CDR3 is CASSYRRGWETQYF. The CDR3 DNA is TGTGCCAGCAGTTACAGGCGGGGTTGGGAGACCCAGTACTTC.

The genes are TRBV11-3 and TRBJ2-7, with D possibly being TRBD2 (6 bases). Trimming removed 0 bases from V and 6 bases from J, with 9 bases in between. Germline loops: CDR1 SGHNT, CDR2 YENEEA. The CDR3 is 13 residues long. The CDR3 nucleotides read TGTGCCAGCAGCTTAGATCGGAGGGGCGAGCAGTACTTC. Encoded protein: CASSLDRRGEQYF.

The V and J genes are TRBV30 and TRBJ2-3; 13 bases agree with TRBD2. Germline V lookup: CDR1 GTSNPN, CDR2 SVGIG (reference sequence). V shed 2 bases, J shed 4 bases, and the junction held 9 bases outside the gene matches. The CDR3 loop spans 17 amino acids. The CDR3 DNA sequence: TGTGCCTGGAGTAACCGGCGGACTAGCGGGAGCCCAGATACGCAGTATTTT. Translated: CAWSNRRTSGSPDTQYF.

Worth noting for this clone: A clone one base away is much larger, so this may be a read error. The chain employs TRBV5-6 and TRBJ2-7; 8 nucleotides agree with TRBD1. CDR1 and CDR2 (germline): SGHDT, YYEEEE. The junction had 4 bases not matched to a gene; V was cut back by 3 bases and J by 2 bases. The CDR3 runs 14 residues. The CDR3 coding sequence is TGTGCCAGCAGCTCCAGGACAGGGACCTACGAGCAGTACTTC. It is translated as CASSSRTGTYEQYF. Together with reference TRBV5-6 and TRBJ2-7, the CDR3 gives the full variable domain: DAGVTQSPTHLIKTRGQQVTLRCSPKSGHDTVSWYQQALGQGPQFIFQYYEEEERQRGNFPDRFSGHQFPNYSSELNVNALLLGDSALYLCASSSRTGTYEQYFGPGTRLTVT.

The chain couples TRBV13 to TRBJ2-3, with D possibly TRBD2 on 5 matching bases. This CDR3 contains 14 residues. CDR1 and CDR2 (germline): PRHDT, FYEKMQ (reference sequence). V was shortened by 5 bases and J by 1 base, with 10 bases between the two germline ends. DNA of the CDR3: TGTGCCAGCAGCAAATACGGGGGCACAGATACGCAGTATTTT. Its protein is CASSKYGGTDTQYF.

The V call is TRBV7-9, the J call TRBJ1-1, with D hard to call. Germline V lookup: CDR1 SEHNR, CDR2 FQNEAQ (reference sequence). The CDR3 has 13 residues. Trimming removed 5 bases at V and 3 bases at J, with 10 bases between. The CDR3 protein is CASSINRDTEAFF. As DNA, the CDR3 is TGTGCCAGCAGCATAAACCGGGACACTGAAGCTTTCTTT.

V is TRBV27 and J is TRBJ1-3; 10 bases line up with TRBD1. This CDR3 comprises 16 residues. The J segment lost 2 bases and the V segment lost 5 bases, leaving 6 bases of the junction unmatched. Germline values: CDR1 MNHEY, CDR2 SMNVEV (reference sequence). The CDR3 protein is CASSPRGTGAGNTIYF. The CDR3 DNA reads as TGTGCCAGCAGTCCCCGCGGGACAGGGGCTGGAAACACCATATATTTT.

The sample holds a few counts of this clone. The chain combines TRBV5-1 with TRBJ2-3; D is ambiguous. The CDR3 extends over 13 amino acids. V was pared by 4 bases and J by 2 bases, with 8 bases between. CDR1 and CDR2 (germline): SGHRS, YFSETQ. CDR3 coding DNA: TGCGCCAGCAGCCCCACTAACACAGATACGCAGTATTTT. Protein: CASSPTNTDTQYF.

The chain employs TRBV6-6 and TRBJ2-7, with 9 nucleotides matching TRBD1. The CDR3 sequence is 13 residues long. Trimming removed 5 bases from V and 5 bases from J; junction bases left unmatched: 4. Germline CDR1 MNHNY, CDR2 SVGAGI (reference sequence). The CDR3 DNA reads as TGTGCCAGCAGTGGACAGGGGCTCCACGAGCAGTACTTC. Its protein is CASSGQGLHEQYF.

This chain links TRBV29-1 with TRBJ1-3; D remains ambiguous. Germline V CDR1 and CDR2: SQVTM, ANQGSEA. This CDR3 has 12 amino acids. V lost 6 bases to trimming and J lost 3 bases, with 9 bases between them. The CDR3 coding sequence is TGCAGCGTCTCACTGTTTGGAAACACCATATATTTT. This encodes CSVSLFGNTIYF.

The chain is built from TRBV15 and TRBJ2-7; D remains unclear. The CDR3 runs to 15 residues. The ends were cut back, 0 bases at V and 0 bases at J, with 9 bases in the middle. Germline-derived CDR1 and CDR2 are LNHNV and YYDKDF (reference sequence). CDR3 loop: CATSRDRTDSYEQYF. DNA for the CDR3: TGTGCCACCAGCAGAGATCGAACGGACTCCTACGAGCAGTACTTC.

The chain has TRBV24-1 and TRBJ2-1, with a possible D match to TRBD2 (6 bases). The V end lost 5 bases, the J end lost 6 bases, and 7 bases lay between the germline ends. In germline, CDR1 is KGHDR, CDR2 SFDVKD. CDR3 length: 12 amino acids. Here the CDR3 DNA reads TGTGCCACCAGTGTGGGGGGCAATGAGCAGTTCTTC. As protein: CATSVGGNEQFF.

This chain joins TRBV3-1 (or the pseudogene TRBV3-2) and TRBJ2-5, with TRBD2 identical over 13 bases. Germline CDR1 and CDR2: LGHDT and YNNKEL (reference sequence). The CDR3 has 18 residues. V lost 4 bases, J lost 1 base, and 9 bases stayed unmatched. CDR3 sequence reads: CASSPPRTSGGPQETQYF. The CDR3 coding sequence is TGTGCCAGCAGCCCCCCCAGGACTAGCGGGGGACCCCAAGAGACCCAGTACTTC.

In nucleotides, the CDR3 is TGTGCCAGCAGCCAAGGTGCTTCCCGATCCTACAATGAGCAGTTCTTC. Translated: CASSQGASRSYNEQFF. The V and J genes are TRBV14 and TRBJ2-1; D remains unclear. The germline V and J ends were trimmed by 1 base and 1 base, with 11 bases remaining between them. The CDR3 runs 16 residues. CDR1 is SGHDN, CDR2 FVKESK, per germline.

This clone came up once. The genes are TRBV28 and TRBJ2-7; 7 bases are a match to TRBD2. V was clipped by 7 bases and J by 4 bases; unmatched bases: 7. CDR1 is MDHEN and CDR2 is SYDVKM in the germline V gene. The CDR3 totals 13 residues. The CDR3 DNA reads TGTGCCAGCACGACTAGCAAAACTTACGAGCAGTACTTC. Its protein is CASTTSKTYEQYF.

CDR3 sequence reads: CASQHTSGGLNEQFF. DNA for the CDR3: TGTGCCAGCCAACACACTAGCGGGGGGCTCAATGAGCAGTTCTTC. The V and J genes are TRBV2 and TRBJ2-1, with TRBD2 matching over 12 bases. This CDR3 spans 15 amino acids. Germline values: CDR1 SNHLY, CDR2 FYNNEI. V lost 8 bases to trimming and J lost 6 bases; unmatched junction nucleotides: 8.

The V and J genes are TRBV6-4 and TRBJ2-1; TRBD2 aligns across 9 bases. The CDR3 length is 14 residues. CDR1 is MRHNA and CDR2 is SNTAGT in the germline V gene. The V gene end was trimmed by 6 bases and the J gene end by 5 bases; junction bases not matched to a gene: 5. This chain's CDR3 is CASSRGGGDNEQFF. DNA of the CDR3: TGTGCCAGCAGCCGCGGGGGGGGAGACAATGAGCAGTTCTTC.